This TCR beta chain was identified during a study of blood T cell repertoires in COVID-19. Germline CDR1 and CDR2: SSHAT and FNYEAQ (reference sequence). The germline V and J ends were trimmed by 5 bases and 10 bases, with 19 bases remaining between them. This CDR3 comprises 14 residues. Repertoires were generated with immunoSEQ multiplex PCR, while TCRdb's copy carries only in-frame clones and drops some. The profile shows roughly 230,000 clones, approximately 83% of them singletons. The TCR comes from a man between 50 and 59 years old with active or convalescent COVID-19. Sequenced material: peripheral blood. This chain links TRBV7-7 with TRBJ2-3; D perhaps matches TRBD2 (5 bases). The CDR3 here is CASSPGLEGYAQYF. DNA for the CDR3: TGTGCCAGCAGCCCTGGACTGGAAGGCTACGCGCAGTATTTT.